This T cell receptor beta chain was observed in a study of OX40 agonist ivuxolimab in advanced cancers. Study summary: The drug used for patients, ivuxolimab, was an agonistic anti-OX40 (CD134) antibody. Each dose-escalation patient presented with hepatocellular carcinoma, melanoma, renal cell or head and neck cancer.

On this clone itself: Its cognate antigen is unknown.

TCRdb's copy holds only in-frame clones and misses some; the assay was immunoSEQ multiplex PCR. The sample includes around 110,000 clones, approximately 90% of them seen just once. Study-level results: Some nonresponders likewise displayed low normalized T-cell clonal expansion.

CDR3 size: 15 residues. Germline CDR1 reads MNHEY; CDR2 reads SMNVEV (reference sequence). V dropped 6 bases and J dropped 7; count of bases not matched to a gene: 13. The source is an adult with an advanced solid tumor such as melanoma, head and neck, liver or kidney cancer. Sequenced material: CD4+ or CD8+ T cells sorted from blood, taken in a trial of the OX40 agonist ivuxolimab. This rearrangement joins TRBV27 to TRBJ1-2, with 8 bases matching TRBD1. As DNA, the CDR3 is TGTGCCAGCAGAGAAGGGGGGACAGGTAGAGGTGGCTACACCTTC. It is translated as CASREGGTGRGGYTF.